This TCR beta chain originates from a study of shared clonotypes between healthy human individuals. Background on the study: Participating donors consisted of two women and a few men aged 18 to 49. Whole-study findings and limits: Non-shared clonotypes were found to have lower generation probabilities than the clonotypes that were shared by all four of the sorted-subset donors.

Assay used: immunoSEQ multiplex PCR; TCRdb lists only in-frame clones, some missing. The profile covers 2,500,000 or so clones, with roughly 90% appearing a single time and about 0.41% taken by the ten largest. The CDR3 runs 13 residues. V dropped 3 bases and J dropped 6 bases, with 12 bases sitting between them. Germline lookup yields CDR1 MNHNS and CDR2 SASEGT. Donors included only healthy HIV-negative adults lacking recent acute infections or vaccinations. All participating donors were Caucasian adults from Nashville, Tennessee. As to this clone: What it recognizes is unknown.

The chain couples TRBV6-1 to TRBJ2-7, with a tentative D call TRBD2 (5 bases). The sequencing sample was made of naive CD4+ T cells from PBMCs. Subset defined: CD45RA+ positively selected. The origin of this receptor is a man younger than 30 in good health. Some clones in this sample may be carry-over from other donors' samples. Here the CDR3 reads CASSERAGFEQYF. DNA for the CDR3: TGTGCCAGCAGTGAGAGGGCCGGTTTCGAGCAGTACTTC.